This passage covers 32 T cell receptor beta chains from one sample sequenced in a study of radiotherapy plus CTLA-4 blockade in lung cancer (dated by TCRdb to 2017 to 2018). Libraries were prepared through the immunoSEQ multiplex PCR assay. This is the immuneACCESS table as TCRdb keeps it, with only in-frame sequences that have V and J called. A part of the clones is gone; compared with another copy, unresolved V genes explain less than half, and the rest is unexplained. The sample table records tens of thousands of clones; around 82% of these occur just once. The ten largest clones add up to around 7% of the sample. This specimen consisted of peripheral blood, obtained from a patient treated with radiotherapy plus ipilimumab. The origin of the receptors is a human donor with non-small cell lung cancer who had a complete response to radiotherapy plus ipilimumab.

This clone came up a few times. The chain employs TRBV30 and TRBJ1-1; D ambiguous. CDR3 size: 15 residues. V lost 0 bases, J lost 1 base, and 12 bases lay in between. Germline CDR1 GTSNPN, CDR2 SVGIG (reference sequence). CDR3 bases: TGTGCCTGGAGTGTAGAGGAGTTAAGGAACACTGAAGCTTTCTTT. As protein: CAWSVEELRNTEAFF.

This chain joins TRBV4-1 and TRBJ2-1; 11 bases agree with TRBD2. The CDR3 is made up of 18 amino acids. V lost 3 bases to trimming and J lost 4 bases; unmatched junction nucleotides: 11. The germline CDR1 and CDR2 sequences are MGHRA and YSYEKL. The CDR3 sequence: CASSHVDMGLAAYNEQFF. CDR3 DNA sequence: TGCGCCAGCAGCCATGTCGACATGGGACTAGCGGCTTACAATGAGCAGTTCTTC.

This chain connects TRBV14 to TRBJ2-1; perhaps TRBD1 as D (5 bases). Trimming removed 1 base at V and 4 bases at J, with 20 bases between. The length of the CDR3 is 18 residues. In germline, CDR1 is SGHDN, CDR2 FVKESK. The CDR3 bases are TGTGCCAGCAGCCAAGGCTTGTTCACTGGGGCGCCTTACAATGAGCAGTTCTTC. This sequence encodes CASSQGLFTGAPYNEQFF.

The rearrangement joins TRBV7-6 to TRBJ2-7; D is perhaps TRBD1 (6 bases). The CDR3 is 11 residues long. From germline, CDR1 is SGHVS and CDR2 FNYEAQ. DNA of the CDR3: TGTGCCAGCAGCCATACAGGGCTCTTGGACGTC. Translated, it gives CASSHTGLLDV.

The V call is TRBV5-8, the J call TRBJ1-5; D unresolved. V was shortened by 4 bases and J by 2 bases, with 13 bases between the two germline ends. The CDR3 spans 15 residues. Germline V lookup: CDR1 SGHTS, CDR2 YDEGEE. The CDR3 bases are TGTGCCAGCAGCCCCGGCGTCGGAGGCAATCAGCCCCAGCATTTT. Encoded protein: CASSPGVGGNQPQHF.

The chain carries TRBV14 and TRBJ2-7, with 9 bases lining up with TRBD2. CDR1 and CDR2 (germline): SGHDN, FVKESK. V lost 0 bases and J lost 4; bases outside the gene matches: 7. This CDR3 comprises 16 residues. In nucleotides, the CDR3 is TGTGCCAGCAGCCAAGATCGACTAGCGGACCTTTACGAGCAGTACGTC. Its translation is CASSQDRLADLYEQYV.

This rearrangement joins TRBV6-5 to TRBJ1-1; possibly TRBD1 for D (6 bases). The V gene's germline CDR1 is MNHEY and CDR2 SVGAGI. This CDR3 is 15 amino acids long. With 5 bases removed from V and 4 bases from J, the gap between germline ends came to 17 bases. Here the CDR3 DNA reads TGTGCCAGCAGTAGGGGGGGGGCCTGGGTCACTGAAGCTTTCTTT. It translates to CASSRGGAWVTEAFF.

This clone was seen a single time. The chain is built from TRBV5-1 and TRBJ2-3, with 7 bases that match TRBD1. Per germline, CDR1 SGHRS and CDR2 YFSETQ. This CDR3 is built from 14 residues. V shed 4 bases and J 6 bases; nucleotides not matched to a gene: 8. The CDR3 loop reads CASSPRDRADTQYF. For the CDR3, the DNA is TGCGCCAGCAGCCCCCGAGACAGGGCCGATACGCAGTATTTT. Complete variable domain (other parts from reference TRBV5-1 and TRBJ2-3): KAGVTQTPRYLIKTRGQQVTLSCSPISGHRSVSWYQQTPGQGLQFLFEYFSETQRNKGNFPGRFSGRQFSNSRSEMNVSTLELGDSALYLCASSPRDRADTQYFGPGTRLTVL.

This clone was counted a single time. The J gene is TRBJ2-1, the V gene TRBV2; a weak D match, TRBD1 (6 bases). Germline loops: CDR1 SNHLY, CDR2 FYNNEI. The CDR3 length is 16 residues. Trimming removed 2 bases at V and 0 bases at J, with 11 bases between. The CDR3 reads CASSERGTSSYNEQFF. The DNA of the CDR3 is TGTGCCAGCAGTGAAAGGGGGACCAGCTCCTACAATGAGCAGTTCTTC.

This chain uses TRBV18 with TRBJ2-7; a weak D match, TRBD1 (6 bases). Germline CDR1 KGHSH, CDR2 LQKENI. Trimming took 3 bases from V and 6 from J, leaving 12 bases between them. The CDR3 extends over 13 amino acids. CDR3 amino acids: CASSPDRLGEQYF. CDR3 nucleotides: TGTGCCAGCTCACCGGACAGACTTGGCGAGCAGTACTTC. The complete variable domain, with remaining parts taken from reference TRBV18 and TRBJ2-7, reads NAGVMQNPRHLVRRRGQEARLRCSPMKGHSHVYWYRQLPEEGLKFMVYLQKENIIDESGMPKERFSAEFPKEGPSILRIQQVVRGDSAAYFCASSPDRLGEQYFGPGTRLTVT.

This clone came up once. V gene TRBV18 combines with J gene TRBJ1-2; D is perhaps TRBD1 (5 bases). Trimming cost V 2 bases and J 1 base, with 8 bases left between them. CDR1 and CDR2 from the germline V gene are KGHSH and LQKENI. The CDR3 has 14 residues. The CDR3 DNA sequence: TGTGCCAGCTCACCAGGGGACTTTAACTATGGCTACACCTTC. It specifies CASSPGDFNYGYTF.

The V gene is TRBV10-2, the J gene TRBJ1-4; a weak D match, TRBD1 (5 bases). The CDR3 spans 13 residues. The V end was cut by 7 bases, the J end by 4 bases, with 10 bases between. CDR1 WSHSY and CDR2 SAAADI come from the germline V gene. DNA of the CDR3: TGCGCCAGCAACCGACAGCTTAATGAAAAACTGTTTTTT. As protein: CASNRQLNEKLFF.

The genes are TRBV14 and TRBJ2-1; D is unclear. CDR1 is SGHDN, CDR2 FVKESK, per germline. This CDR3 contains 18 residues. Trimming stripped 0 bases from V and 8 bases from J, with 23 bases between. The CDR3 protein is CASSQESDRWLVLDEQFF. In nucleotides, the CDR3 is TGTGCCAGCAGCCAAGAATCAGACCGGTGGCTTGTTCTCGATGAGCAGTTCTTC. Full variable domain (missing parts from reference TRBV14 and TRBJ2-1): EAGVTQFPSHSVIEKGQTVTLRCDPISGHDNLYWYRRVMGKEIKFLLHFVKESKQDESGMPNNRFLAERTGGTYSTLKVQPAELEDSGVYFCASSQESDRWLVLDEQFFGPGTRLTVL.

This clone appeared a single time. The J gene is TRBJ2-2, the V gene TRBV11-3; the D gene could be TRBD1 or TRBD2 (5 bases each). CDR1 and CDR2 (germline): SGHNT, YENEEA. The CDR3 has 15 residues. Trimming cost V 0 bases and J 2 bases, with 7 bases left between them. In nucleotides, the CDR3 is TGTGCCAGCAGCTTAGATCGGGGCAACACCGGGGAGCTGTTTTTT. It yields the protein CASSLDRGNTGELFF.

In this sample, this clone turned up a few times. The chain joins TRBV7-6 to TRBJ1-2, with D possibly matching TRBD1 (6 bases). Trimming took 4 bases from V and 2 from J, leaving 26 bases between them. Germline values: CDR1 SGHVS, CDR2 FNYEAQ. This CDR3 has 19 amino acids. CDR3 sequence (DNA): TGTGCCAGCAGCTCCGAGGGGGTCGATATAAGTTTGAACAACTATGGCTACACCTTC. Protein product: CASSSEGVDISLNNYGYTF.

This chain uses TRBV20-1 with TRBJ1-4, with no clear D. This CDR3 comprises 11 residues. Germline CDR1 DFQATT, CDR2 SNEGSKA (reference sequence). Trimming left V 0 bases short and J 7 bases short, with 3 bases between. DNA for the CDR3: TGCAGTGCTAGAGAGCTTGAAAAACTGTTTTTT. This sequence encodes CSARELEKLFF.

J is TRBJ2-6 and V is TRBV5-6; 8 nucleotides match TRBD2. V gave up 1 base and J gave up 7 bases; unmatched junction bases: 10. The CDR3 loop spans 17 amino acids. Germline V gene data show CDR1 as SGHDT and CDR2 as YYEEEE. CDR3 sequence (DNA): TGTGCCAGCAGCTTGCCCGGGAGAAGCGGGAGAGCCAACGTCCTGACTTTC. Protein product: CASSLPGRSGRANVLTF.

The chain is built from TRBV29-1 and TRBJ2-1; 9 bases are shared with TRBD2. Trimming removed 7 bases from V and 10 bases from J; junction bases left unmatched: 14. CDR1 and CDR2 from the germline V gene are SQVTM and ANQGSEA. CDR3 length: 14 amino acids. DNA of the CDR3: TGCAGCGCTGGGATAGCGGGAGTAGGTTTGGAGCAGTTCTTC. Translating it yields CSAGIAGVGLEQFF.

This clone turned up a few times. The J gene is TRBJ1-5, the V gene TRBV6-6; no clear D gene. The CDR3 is made up of 15 amino acids. Germline V gene lookup returns CDR1 MNHNY and CDR2 SVGAGI (reference sequence). V was clipped by 0 bases and J by 0 bases, with 6 bases between them. CDR3 nucleotide sequence: TGTGCCAGCAGTTACTCGGATTTTAGCAATCAGCCCCAGCATTTT. Translating gives CASSYSDFSNQPQHF.

The sample holds a few counts of this clone. This rearrangement joins TRBV9 to TRBJ2-4; D unclear. Trimming left V 0 bases short and J 5 bases short, with 6 bases between. Germline loops: CDR1 SGDLS, CDR2 YYNGEE. The CDR3 is 13 amino acids. CDR3 in amino acids: CASSVAIENIQYF. CDR3 nucleotide sequence: TGTGCCAGCAGCGTAGCTATTGAAAACATTCAGTACTTC.

The genes are TRBV21-1 and TRBJ2-1; the table's D call, TRBD1, was not checked against the DNA. TRBV21-1 is given as a pseudogene. CDR3 length equals 11 residues. CDR3 in amino acids: CASSNINEQFF. CDR3 sequence (DNA): TGTGCCAGCAGCAACATCAATGAGCAGTTCTTC.

The chain has TRBV7-2 and TRBJ2-3, with 8 bases matching TRBD2. J was trimmed by 4 bases and V by 8 bases; bases with no gene match: 5. In germline, CDR1 is SGHTA, CDR2 FQGNSA. The CDR3 consists of 13 residues. CDR3 sequence: CASLSGAADTQYF. In nucleotides, the CDR3 is TGTGCCAGCCTTAGCGGGGCTGCAGATACGCAGTATTTT.

The V gene is TRBV4-1, the J gene TRBJ1-1; D uncertain. Germline CDR1 reads MGHRA; CDR2 reads YSYEKL. The CDR3 extends over 12 amino acids. V shed 3 bases and J shed 4 bases, with 6 bases lying between them. The CDR3 region has the DNA TGCGCCAGCAGCCATGGCGTCACTGAAGCTTTCTTT. It specifies CASSHGVTEAFF.

The chain employs TRBV11-2 and TRBJ2-1; the D gene is possibly TRBD2 (7 bases). CDR1 is SGHAT and CDR2 is FQNNGV in the germline V gene. The CDR3 has 15 residues. V was pared by 6 bases and J by 7 bases, with 19 bases between. The CDR3 sequence is CASRRGGGGHNEQFF. The DNA for the CDR3 is TGTGCCAGCAGGAGAGGAGGGGGGGGCCATAATGAGCAGTTCTTC. Full variable domain (rest looked up from reference TRBV11-2 and TRBJ2-1): EAGVAQSPRYKIIEKRQSVAFWCNPISGHATLYWYQQILGQGPKLLIQFQNNGVVDDSQLPKDRFSAERLKGVDSTLKIQPAKLEDSAVYLCASRRGGGGHNEQFFGPGTRLTVL.

J is TRBJ2-2 and V is TRBV25-1; D not certain. The CDR3 has 13 amino acids. V lost 4 bases, J lost 3 bases, and 6 bases lay in between. The germline gives CDR1 MGHDK, CDR2 SYGVNS. The CDR3 nucleotides are TGTGCCAGCAGTGGGTCTTACACCGGGGAGCTGTTTTTT. Its translation: CASSGSYTGELFF.

This chain uses TRBV10-3 with TRBJ2-2; TRBD2 matches at 7 bases. Looked up from germline, CDR1 is ENHRY and CDR2 is SYGVKD. This CDR3 has 15 amino acids. The V and J ends lost 4 bases and 4 bases, in that order; junction bases with no gene match: 6. CDR3 sequence: CAISVGDYLTGELFF. CDR3 coding DNA: TGTGCCATCAGTGTTGGGGACTACCTCACCGGGGAGCTGTTTTTT.

This clone was counted a few times. The rearrangement uses TRBV7-2 and TRBJ1-5, with no clear D. From germline, CDR1 is SGHTA and CDR2 FQGNSA. There are 16 residues in the CDR3. The V gene lost 1 base and the J gene lost 0 bases, with 10 bases spanning the gap. The CDR3 DNA reads TGTGCCAGCAGCTTAGATAAAGGATATAGCAATCAGCCCCAGCATTTT. This translates into CASSLDKGYSNQPQHF.

The sample holds one count of this clone. J is TRBJ1-4 and V is TRBV7-9; D perhaps matches TRBD1 (5 bases). The CDR3 extends over 14 amino acids. The germline gives CDR1 SEHNR, CDR2 FQNEAQ (reference sequence). V was cut by 2 bases and J by 4 bases, with 8 bases left in between. This CDR3 is CASSLRQNNEKLFF. DNA for the CDR3: TGTGCCAGCAGCTTAAGACAGAATAATGAAAAACTGTTTTTT.

The chain recombines TRBV6-5 with TRBJ2-7, with 7 bases lining up with TRBD1. Per the germline V gene, CDR1 is MNHEY and CDR2 is SVGAGI. The CDR3 length is 16 residues. V lost 0 bases and J lost 9; bases outside the gene matches: 14. The CDR3 DNA reads TGTGCCAGCAGTTACTCCTACGACAGGGCGATTGAGTGGCAGTACGTC. It yields the protein CASSYSYDRAIEWQYV.

The chain joins TRBV11-2 to TRBJ1-1; D gene unclear. CDR1 and CDR2 from the germline V gene are SGHAT and FQNNGV. The CDR3 is made up of 15 amino acids. The V and J ends lost 5 bases and 1 base respectively, with 14 bases between them. The CDR3 reads CASSHLLQRNTEAFF. As DNA, the CDR3 is TGTGCCAGCAGCCACCTATTGCAGAGGAACACTGAAGCTTTCTTT.

The gene calls are TRBV5-1 and TRBJ1-1; tentatively, D is TRBD1 (6 bases). The CDR3 totals 18 residues. V lost 1 base, J lost 0 bases, and 19 bases lay in between. Germline loops: CDR1 SGHRS, CDR2 YFSETQ. The CDR3 here is CASSLNPGHIVLNTEAFF. The CDR3 nucleotides read TGCGCCAGCAGCTTGAACCCGGGACACATCGTTTTGAACACTGAAGCTTTCTTT. Supplemented by reference TRBV5-1 and TRBJ1-1, the full variable domain reads KAGVTQTPRYLIKTRGQQVTLSCSPISGHRSVSWYQQTPGQGLQFLFEYFSETQRNKGNFPGRFSGRQFSNSRSEMNVSTLELGDSALYLCASSLNPGHIVLNTEAFFGQGTRLTVV.

This chain links TRBV30 with TRBJ2-1; D is possibly TRBD2 (6 bases). The germline gives CDR1 GTSNPN, CDR2 SVGIG (reference sequence). The CDR3 has 15 residues. The V end lost 0 bases, the J end lost 4 bases, and 13 bases lay between the germline ends. This CDR3 reads CAWSVRAGSYNEQFF. In DNA form, the CDR3 reads TGTGCCTGGAGTGTACGGGCGGGGTCATACAATGAGCAGTTCTTC.